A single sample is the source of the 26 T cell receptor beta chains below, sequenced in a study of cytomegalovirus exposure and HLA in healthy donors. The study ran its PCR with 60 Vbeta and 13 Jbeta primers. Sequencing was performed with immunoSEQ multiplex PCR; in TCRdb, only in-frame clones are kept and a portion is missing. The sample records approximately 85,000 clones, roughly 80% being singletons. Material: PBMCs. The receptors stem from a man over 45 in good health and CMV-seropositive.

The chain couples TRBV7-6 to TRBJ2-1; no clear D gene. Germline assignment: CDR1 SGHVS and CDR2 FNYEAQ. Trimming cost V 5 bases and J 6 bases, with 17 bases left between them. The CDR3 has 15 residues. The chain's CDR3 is CASSPGSKGTNEQFF. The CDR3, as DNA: TGTGCCAGCAGCCCGGGTAGTAAAGGTACCAATGAGCAGTTCTTC.

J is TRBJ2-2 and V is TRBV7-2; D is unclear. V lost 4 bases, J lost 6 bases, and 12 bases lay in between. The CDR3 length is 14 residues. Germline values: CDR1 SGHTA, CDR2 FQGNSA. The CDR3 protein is CASSSWAGAGELFF. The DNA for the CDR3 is TGTGCCAGCAGCTCCTGGGCCGGCGCCGGGGAGCTGTTTTTT.

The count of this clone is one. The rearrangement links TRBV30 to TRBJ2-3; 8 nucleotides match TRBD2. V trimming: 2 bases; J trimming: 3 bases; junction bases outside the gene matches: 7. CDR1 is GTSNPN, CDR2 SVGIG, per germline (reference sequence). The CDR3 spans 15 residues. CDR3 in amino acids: CAWSRSGTSTDTQYF. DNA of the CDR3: TGTGCCTGGAGTCGTAGCGGGACGAGTACAGATACGCAGTATTTT.

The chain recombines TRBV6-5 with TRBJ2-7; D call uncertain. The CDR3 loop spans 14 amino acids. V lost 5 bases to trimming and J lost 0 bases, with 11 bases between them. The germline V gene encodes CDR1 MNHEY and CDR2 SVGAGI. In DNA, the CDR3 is TGTGCCAGCAGTAAGACCCGGAGCTCCTACGAGCAGTACTTC. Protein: CASSKTRSSYEQYF.

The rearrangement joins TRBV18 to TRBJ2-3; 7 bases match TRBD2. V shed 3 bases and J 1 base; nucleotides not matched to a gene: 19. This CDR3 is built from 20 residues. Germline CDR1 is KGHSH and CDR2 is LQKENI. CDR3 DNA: TGTGCCAGCTCACCCGGAGGGGCGGGAGATAGTAGAGCCGGCACAGATACGCAGTATTTT. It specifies CASSPGGAGDSRAGTDTQYF.

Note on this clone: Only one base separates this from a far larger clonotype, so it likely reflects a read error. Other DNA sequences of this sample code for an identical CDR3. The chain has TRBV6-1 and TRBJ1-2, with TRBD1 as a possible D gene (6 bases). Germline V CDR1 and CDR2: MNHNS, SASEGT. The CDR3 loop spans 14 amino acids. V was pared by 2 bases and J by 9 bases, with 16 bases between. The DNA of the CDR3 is TGTGCCAGCAGTGAAACGGCAGGACAGAAACGCTACACCTTC. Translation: CASSETAGQKRYTF.

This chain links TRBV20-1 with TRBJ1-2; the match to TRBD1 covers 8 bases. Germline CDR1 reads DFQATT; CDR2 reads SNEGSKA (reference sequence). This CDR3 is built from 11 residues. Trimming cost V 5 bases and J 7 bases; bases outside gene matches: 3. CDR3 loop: CSASGGLGYTF. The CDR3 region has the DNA TGCAGTGCTTCAGGGGGCCTTGGCTACACCTTC.

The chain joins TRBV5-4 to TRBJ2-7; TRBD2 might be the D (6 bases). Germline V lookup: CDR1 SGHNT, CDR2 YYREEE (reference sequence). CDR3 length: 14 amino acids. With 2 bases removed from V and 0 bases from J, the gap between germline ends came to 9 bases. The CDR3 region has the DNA TGTGCCAGCAGCTTAGGCGGGAACTCCTACGAGCAGTACTTC. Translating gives CASSLGGNSYEQYF.

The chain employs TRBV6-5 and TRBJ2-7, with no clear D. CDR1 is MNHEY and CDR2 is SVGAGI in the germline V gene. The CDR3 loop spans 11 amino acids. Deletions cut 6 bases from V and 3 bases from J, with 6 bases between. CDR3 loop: CASSPYYEQYF. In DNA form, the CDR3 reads TGTGCCAGCAGCCCGTACTACGAGCAGTACTTC.

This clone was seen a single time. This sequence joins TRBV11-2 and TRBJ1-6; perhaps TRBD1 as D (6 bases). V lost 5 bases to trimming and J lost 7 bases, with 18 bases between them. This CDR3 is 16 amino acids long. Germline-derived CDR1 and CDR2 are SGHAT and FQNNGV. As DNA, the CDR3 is TGTGCCAGCAGCGCCGGGACAAGCCCATCCAATTCACCCCTCCACTTT. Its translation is CASSAGTSPSNSPLHF.

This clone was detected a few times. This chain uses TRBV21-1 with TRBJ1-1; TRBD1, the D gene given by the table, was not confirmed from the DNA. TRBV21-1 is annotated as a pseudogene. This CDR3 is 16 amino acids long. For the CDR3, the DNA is TGTGCCAGCAGCAAACGGGGGACAGGGGGCAACACTGAAGCTTTCTTT. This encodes CASSKRGTGGNTEAFF.

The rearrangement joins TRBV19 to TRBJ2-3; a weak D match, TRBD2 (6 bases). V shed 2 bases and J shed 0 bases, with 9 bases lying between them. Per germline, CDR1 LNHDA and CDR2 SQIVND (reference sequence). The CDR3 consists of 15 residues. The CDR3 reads CASSIKGTSTDTQYF. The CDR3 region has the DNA TGTGCCAGTAGTATAAAGGGGACTAGCACAGATACGCAGTATTTT.

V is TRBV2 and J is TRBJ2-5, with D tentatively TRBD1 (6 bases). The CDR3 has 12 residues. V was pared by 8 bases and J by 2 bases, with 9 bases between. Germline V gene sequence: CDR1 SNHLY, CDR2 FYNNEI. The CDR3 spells CASGRGQETQYF. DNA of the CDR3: TGTGCCAGCGGCAGGGGACAAGAGACCCAGTACTTC.

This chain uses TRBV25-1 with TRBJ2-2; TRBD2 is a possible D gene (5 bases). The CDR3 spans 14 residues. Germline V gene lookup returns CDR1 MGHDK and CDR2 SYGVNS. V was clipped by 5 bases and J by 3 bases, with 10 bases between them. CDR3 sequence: CASSHWGDTGELFF. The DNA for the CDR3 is TGTGCCAGCAGTCATTGGGGAGACACCGGGGAGCTGTTTTTT. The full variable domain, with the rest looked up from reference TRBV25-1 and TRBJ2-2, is EADIYQTPRYLVIGTGKKITLECSQTMGHDKMYWYQQDPGMELHLIHYSYGVNSTEKGDLSSESTVSRIRTEHFPLTLESARPSHTSQYLCASSHWGDTGELFFGEGSRLTVL.

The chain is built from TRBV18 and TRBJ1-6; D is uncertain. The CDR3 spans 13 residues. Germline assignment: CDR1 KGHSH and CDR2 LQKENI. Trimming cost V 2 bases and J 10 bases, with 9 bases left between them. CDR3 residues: CASSPKQSSPLHF. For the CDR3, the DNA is TGTGCCAGCTCACCAAAACAGTCCTCACCCCTCCACTTT.

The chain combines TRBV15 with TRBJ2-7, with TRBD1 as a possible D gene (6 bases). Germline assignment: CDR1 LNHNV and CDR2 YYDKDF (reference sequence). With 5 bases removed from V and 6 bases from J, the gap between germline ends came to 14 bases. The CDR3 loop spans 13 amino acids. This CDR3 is CATSELQGGEQYF. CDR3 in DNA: TGTGCCACCAGCGAACTACAGGGTGGCGAGCAGTACTTC.

The CDR3 sequence: CASNPLAGVADTQYF. The CDR3 DNA follows: TGTGCCAGCAATCCACTAGCGGGGGTGGCAGATACGCAGTATTTT. The rearrangement uses TRBV2 and TRBJ2-3; 11 positions agree with TRBD2. Trimming at V came to 7 bases and at J to 4 bases, leaving 7 bases not matched to a gene. The CDR3 has 15 amino acids. The V gene's germline CDR1 is SNHLY and CDR2 FYNNEI.

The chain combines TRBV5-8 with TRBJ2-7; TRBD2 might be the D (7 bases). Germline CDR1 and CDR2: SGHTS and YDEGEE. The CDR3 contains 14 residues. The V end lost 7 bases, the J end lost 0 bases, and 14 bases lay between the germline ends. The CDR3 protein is CASRGAGSSYEQYF. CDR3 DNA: TGTGCCAGCCGGGGGGCGGGGAGCTCCTACGAGCAGTACTTC.

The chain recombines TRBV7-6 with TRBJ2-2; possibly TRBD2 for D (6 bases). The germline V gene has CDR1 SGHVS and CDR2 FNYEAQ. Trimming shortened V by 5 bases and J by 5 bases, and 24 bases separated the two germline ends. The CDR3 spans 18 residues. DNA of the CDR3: TGTGCCAGCAGCCCACCGGTGGGGGGTGTTCTCATTACCGGGGAGCTGTTTTTT. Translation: CASSPPVGGVLITGELFF.

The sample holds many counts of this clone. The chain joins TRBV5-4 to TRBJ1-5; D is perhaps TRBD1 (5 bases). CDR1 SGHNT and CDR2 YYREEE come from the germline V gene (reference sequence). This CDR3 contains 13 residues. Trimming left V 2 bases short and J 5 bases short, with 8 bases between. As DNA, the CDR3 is TGTGCCAGCAGCTTTGGGGGGGATCAGCCCCAGCATTTT. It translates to CASSFGGDQPQHF.

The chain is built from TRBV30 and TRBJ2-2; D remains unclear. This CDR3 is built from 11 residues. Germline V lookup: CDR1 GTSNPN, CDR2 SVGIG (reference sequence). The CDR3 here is CASSRVGELFF. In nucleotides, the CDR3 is TGTGCTTCCAGCCGGGTCGGGGAGCTGTTTTTT.

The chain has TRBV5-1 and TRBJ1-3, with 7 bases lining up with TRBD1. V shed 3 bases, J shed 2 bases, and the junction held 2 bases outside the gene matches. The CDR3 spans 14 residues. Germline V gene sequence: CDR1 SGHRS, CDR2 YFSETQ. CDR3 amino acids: CASSSTGAGNTIYF. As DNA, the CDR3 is TGCGCCAGCAGCTCCACAGGGGCTGGAAACACCATATATTTT.

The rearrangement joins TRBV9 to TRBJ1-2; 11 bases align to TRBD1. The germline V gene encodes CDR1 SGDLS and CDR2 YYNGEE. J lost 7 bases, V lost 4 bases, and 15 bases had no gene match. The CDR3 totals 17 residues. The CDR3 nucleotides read TGTGCCAGCAGCCCAAGAGGGACAGGGGGAGATTTGGGTGGCTACACCTTC. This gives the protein CASSPRGTGGDLGGYTF. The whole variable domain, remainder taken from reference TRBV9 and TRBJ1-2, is DSGVTQTPKHLITATGQRVTLRCSPRSGDLSVYWYQQSLDQGLQFLIQYYNGEERAKGNILERFSAQQFPDLHSELNLSSLELGDSALYFCASSPRGTGGDLGGYTFGSGTRLTVV.

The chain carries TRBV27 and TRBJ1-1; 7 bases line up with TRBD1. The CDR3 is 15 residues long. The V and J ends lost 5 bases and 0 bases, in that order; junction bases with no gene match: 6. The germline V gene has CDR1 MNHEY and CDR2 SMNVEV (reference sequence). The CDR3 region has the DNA TGTGCCAGCAGTCCGGACAGGCGCTTGAACACTGAAGCTTTCTTT. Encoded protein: CASSPDRRLNTEAFF.

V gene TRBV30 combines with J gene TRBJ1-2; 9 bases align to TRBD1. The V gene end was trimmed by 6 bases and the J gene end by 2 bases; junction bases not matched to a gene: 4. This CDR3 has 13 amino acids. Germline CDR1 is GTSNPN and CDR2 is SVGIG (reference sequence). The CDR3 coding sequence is TGTGCCTGTACAGGGGGCGCGAACTATGGCTACACCTTC. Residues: CACTGGANYGYTF.

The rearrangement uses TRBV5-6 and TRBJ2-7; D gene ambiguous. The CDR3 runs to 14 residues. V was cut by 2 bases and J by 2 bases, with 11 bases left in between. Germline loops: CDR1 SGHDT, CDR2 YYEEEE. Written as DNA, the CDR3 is TGTGCCAGCAGCTTCTTTGACTCCACCTACGAGCAGTACTTC. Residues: CASSFFDSTYEQYF.